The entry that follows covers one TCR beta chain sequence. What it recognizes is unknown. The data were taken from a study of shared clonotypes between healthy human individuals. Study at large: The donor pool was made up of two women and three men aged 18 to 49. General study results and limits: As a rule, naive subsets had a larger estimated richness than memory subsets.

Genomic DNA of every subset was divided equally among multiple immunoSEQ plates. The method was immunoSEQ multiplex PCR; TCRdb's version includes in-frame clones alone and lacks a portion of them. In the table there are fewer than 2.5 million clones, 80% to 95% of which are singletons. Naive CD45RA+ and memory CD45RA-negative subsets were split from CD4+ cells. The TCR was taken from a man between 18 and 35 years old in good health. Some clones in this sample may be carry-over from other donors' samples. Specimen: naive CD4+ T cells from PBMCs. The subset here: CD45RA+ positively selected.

CDR3: CSVEFSRRNTEAFF. The CDR3 coding sequence is TGCAGCGTTGAATTCTCTCGACGGAACACTGAAGCTTTCTTT. The chain joins TRBV29-1 to TRBJ1-1; D uncertain. This CDR3 region has 14 residues. Germline V gives CDR1 SQVTM, CDR2 ANQGSEA. V was trimmed by 2 bases and J by 1 base, leaving 11 bases between them.